Each of the 10 T cell receptor beta chains below was sequenced from the same sample in a study of OX40 agonist ivuxolimab in advanced cancers. Clones were read by immunoSEQ multiplex PCR, and TCRdb kept only the in-frame ones, dropping some. Among more than 40,000 clones listed, almost 90% were seen once. Sequencing used CD4+ or CD8+ T cells sorted from blood, obtained in a trial of the OX40 agonist ivuxolimab. The receptors were gathered from an adult with an advanced solid tumor such as melanoma, head and neck, liver or kidney cancer.

This clone has a handful of counts. The chain employs TRBV5-1 and TRBJ2-7, with D perhaps matching TRBD2 (7 bases). The CDR3 is 15 residues long. Trimming left V 0 bases short and J 5 bases short, with 15 bases between. Germline V lookup: CDR1 SGHRS, CDR2 YFSETQ. In DNA, the CDR3 is TGCGCCAGCAGCTTGGAGGGGGGGACATTCCACGAGCAGTACTTC. Protein product: CASSLEGGTFHEQYF. The variable domain in full, with the rest retrieved from reference TRBV5-1 and TRBJ2-7, is KAGVTQTPRYLIKTRGQQVTLSCSPISGHRSVSWYQQTPGQGLQFLFEYFSETQRNKGNFPGRFSGRQFSNSRSEMNVSTLELGDSALYLCASSLEGGTFHEQYFGPGTRLTVT.

V usage is TRBV18 and J usage is TRBJ2-5, with 8 bases matching TRBD1. V was clipped by 3 bases and J by 5 bases; unmatched bases: 5. In germline, CDR1 is KGHSH, CDR2 LQKENI. This CDR3 spans 14 amino acids. Written as DNA, the CDR3 is TGTGCCAGCTCACCTGGACAGGGATGGGAGACCCAGTACTTC. Protein product: CASSPGQGWETQYF.

V and J are TRBV9 and TRBJ2-3; perhaps TRBD2 as D (5 bases). The CDR3 spans 16 residues. The V gene's germline CDR1 is SGDLS and CDR2 YYNGEE. With 0 bases removed from V and 6 bases from J, the gap between germline ends came to 17 bases. The CDR3 DNA follows: TGTGCCAGCAGCGTAGCAGGCGGACTCCTCTTTGATACGCAGTATTTT. The encoded protein is CASSVAGGLLFDTQYF.

This sequence joins TRBV29-1 and TRBJ2-6; maybe TRBD1 (5 bases). Germline V lookup: CDR1 SQVTM, CDR2 ANQGSEA. The CDR3 runs to 13 residues. V shed 7 bases and J shed 1 base, with 8 bases lying between them. CDR3 protein: CSADSSGANVLTF. Written as DNA, the CDR3 is TGCAGCGCTGACAGTTCTGGGGCCAACGTCCTGACTTTC.

V is TRBV18 and J is TRBJ2-5; possibly TRBD1 or TRBD2 for D (5 bases each). Trimming pared 2 bases from V and 5 bases from J, leaving 12 bases between. Per germline, CDR1 KGHSH and CDR2 LQKENI. The CDR3 has 14 residues. The CDR3 nucleotides are TGTGCCAGCTCACCATCGAGGGGTGGGGAGACCCAGTACTTC. It translates to CASSPSRGGETQYF. Using reference TRBV18 and TRBJ2-5 for the parts outside the CDR3, the full variable domain is NAGVMQNPRHLVRRRGQEARLRCSPMKGHSHVYWYRQLPEEGLKFMVYLQKENIIDESGMPKERFSAEFPKEGPSILRIQQVVRGDSAAYFCASSPSRGGETQYFGPGTRLLVL.

V gene TRBV10-2 combines with J gene TRBJ1-1; no clear D gene. Trimming took 7 bases from V and 0 from J, leaving 18 bases between them. The CDR3 extends over 16 amino acids. Germline V lookup: CDR1 WSHSY, CDR2 SAAADI. In DNA form, the CDR3 reads TGCGCCAGCAATCAAGCGGGGATAAGGGTGAACACTGAAGCTTTCTTT. Amino acid sequence: CASNQAGIRVNTEAFF.

The rearrangement links TRBV29-1 to TRBJ1-1; D gene ambiguous. The V gene's germline CDR1 is SQVTM and CDR2 ANQGSEA. V lost 4 bases, J lost 0 bases, and 9 bases lay in between. The CDR3 is made up of 13 amino acids. CDR3: CSVVRNLNTEAFF. The CDR3 DNA reads TGCAGCGTTGTGCGGAACTTGAACACTGAAGCTTTCTTT.

This clone appeared a single time. The chain recombines TRBV10-3 with TRBJ2-1; maybe TRBD1 (5 bases). Germline CDR1 and CDR2: ENHRY and SYGVKD. This CDR3 comprises 14 residues. With 8 bases removed from V and 4 bases from J, the gap between germline ends came to 15 bases. The CDR3 loop is CAISMAGRYNEQFF. DNA of the CDR3: TGTGCCATCTCTATGGCAGGGCGGTACAATGAGCAGTTCTTC.

This clone appeared once. The chain uses TRBV28 and TRBJ1-2; no clear D gene. This CDR3 has 11 residues. The V end was cut by 6 bases, the J end by 7 bases, with 9 bases between. Per germline, CDR1 MDHEN and CDR2 SYDVKM. CDR3 protein: CASRLEVGYTF. CDR3 nucleotides: TGTGCCAGCAGACTCGAGGTTGGCTACACCTTC.

The chain carries TRBV27 and TRBJ2-7; 13 bases fit TRBD2. The length of the CDR3 is 15 residues. In germline, CDR1 is MNHEY, CDR2 SMNVEV (reference sequence). Trimming removed 5 bases from V and 7 bases from J; junction bases left unmatched: 8. The CDR3 loop reads CASSPRTSGRGEQYF. In DNA form, the CDR3 reads TGTGCCAGCAGTCCACGGACTAGCGGGAGAGGAGAGCAGTACTTC.